This entry lists 25 T cell receptor beta chains sequenced from one sample in a study of HIV-infected children after antiretroviral therapy interruption. The TCR library was built from RNA with a 3' RACE protocol and unique molecular identifiers. TCRdb recomputed calls from the 3' RACE reads with MiXCR, one row per CDR3 protein. There are approximately 89,000 distinct CDR3 sequences in the sample; roughly 6.7% occur only once, and around 1.1% lies in the top ten. As to treatment: PENTA 11 planned treatment interruption arm or continuous ART arm. The specimen was CD45RA+ CD4+ T cells from PBMCs, pooled from several time points, collected from a donor given antiretroviral therapy, either interrupted or continuous. Subset specified: naive CD4+ CD45RA+ CD45RO- T cells. These receptors were obtained from a pool of human donors with HIV.

This clonotype was detected many times. One end of the junction varies from germline; a read error may be responsible. The chain is built from TRBV5-6 and TRBJ1-1; possibly TRBD1 for D (6 bases). Per germline, CDR1 SGHDT and CDR2 YYEEEE. The CDR3 consists of 14 residues. CDR3 sequence (DNA): TGCGCCAGCAGCAGGGACACTCCGAACACTGAAGCTTTCTTT. Protein sequence: CASSRDTPNTEAFF.

This clonotype was counted at least ten times. The chain carries TRBV12-3 or TRBV12-4 and TRBJ2-2; D gene uncertain. With 3 bases removed from V and 6 bases from J, the gap between germline ends came to 2 bases. The CDR3 runs 11 residues. CDR3: CASSLPGELFF. For the CDR3, the DNA is TGTGCCAGCAGTTTGCCCGGGGAGCTGTTTTTT.

This clonotype was recorded many times. V usage is TRBV20-1 and J usage is TRBJ1-1; a weak D match, TRBD1 (5 bases). CDR1 is DFQATT, CDR2 SNEGSKA, per germline (reference sequence). The length of the CDR3 is 14 residues. Trimming removed 2 bases at V and 8 bases at J, with 18 bases between. The CDR3 loop reads CSARLEDQGDEAFF. In DNA, the CDR3 is TGCAGTGCTAGACTGGAAGATCAAGGGGACGAAGCTTTCTTT.

The gene calls are TRBV19 and TRBJ1-3; D gene ambiguous. CDR1 LNHDA and CDR2 SQIVND come from the germline V gene (reference sequence). The CDR3 sequence is 14 residues long. Trimming removed 5 bases from V and 0 bases from J, with 8 bases in between. The CDR3 protein is CASSVPVSGNTIYF. The CDR3 DNA sequence: TGTGCCAGTAGTGTCCCGGTCTCTGGAAACACCATATATTTT.

At least ten counts were recorded for this clonotype. The chain carries TRBV6-2 or TRBV6-3 and TRBJ2-3; D ambiguous. The CDR3 loop spans 14 amino acids. In germline, CDR1 is MNHEY, CDR2 SVGEGT. V lost 6 bases and J lost 1, with 11 bases in between. The CDR3 spells CASSRTTRTDTQYF. The CDR3 DNA sequence: TGTGCCAGCAGCCGGACCACCCGCACAGATACGCAGTATTTT.

In its sample, this clonotype was seen many times. V gene TRBV7-9 combines with J gene TRBJ1-5; a weak D match, TRBD1 (5 bases). The CDR3 totals 14 residues. V was clipped by 3 bases and J by 1 base, with 7 bases between them. Germline CDR1 reads SEHNR; CDR2 reads FQNEAQ (reference sequence). The CDR3 coding sequence is TGTGCCAGCAGCTTGCAGGGAAGCAATCAGCCCCAGCATTTT. Its protein product is CASSLQGSNQPQHF.

The table lists this clonotype with many counts. CDR3 residues: CASSLTTGHQETQYF. The CDR3 DNA is TGTGCCAGCAGCCTTACAACAGGGCACCAAGAGACCCAGTACTTC. The chain is built from TRBV6-5 and TRBJ2-5; D might be TRBD1 (6 bases). Deletions cut 6 bases from V and 0 bases from J, with 14 bases between. The germline V gene encodes CDR1 MNHEY and CDR2 SVGAGI. CDR3 length: 15 residues.

This clonotype showed up many times. The gene calls are TRBV5-1 and TRBJ2-7; TRBD1 matches at 9 bases. J was trimmed by 1 base and V by 4 bases; bases with no gene match: 3. Germline CDR1 SGHRS, CDR2 YFSETQ. This CDR3 comprises 14 residues. CDR3 sequence (DNA): TGCGCCAGCAGCCGGACAGGGGATTCCTACGAGCAGTACTTC. Protein sequence: CASSRTGDSYEQYF.

This clonotype came up many times. The rearrangement links TRBV29-1 to TRBJ1-2; 10 nucleotides align to TRBD1. J lost 5 bases, V lost 7 bases, and 10 bases had no gene match. Germline values: CDR1 SQVTM, CDR2 ANQGSEA. The CDR3 runs 14 residues. CDR3 protein: CSATDRGSGYGYTF. CDR3 DNA: TGCAGCGCCACGGACAGGGGGTCTGGGTATGGCTACACCTTC. Drawing the rest from reference TRBV29-1 and TRBJ1-2, the complete variable domain is SAVISQKPSRDICQRGTSLTIQCQVDSQVTMMFWYRQQPGQSLTLIATANQGSEATYESGFVIDKFPISRPNLTFSTLTVSNMSPEDSSIYLCSATDRGSGYGYTFGSGTRLTVV.

This clonotype was seen many times. V gene TRBV10-3 combines with J gene TRBJ1-1; possibly TRBD1 for D (5 bases). Germline V gene sequence: CDR1 ENHRY, CDR2 SYGVKD. The CDR3 spans 15 residues. V lost 0 bases and J 6 bases, leaving 14 bases between the germline ends. The CDR3 DNA reads TGTGCCATCAGTGAGTCTGTGAGGGGTAGTGCTGAAGCTTTCTTT. Translated, it gives CAISESVRGSAEAFF.

This clonotype showed up many times. The chain couples TRBV5-4 to TRBJ2-7, with TRBD1 matching 8 bases. V was pared by 2 bases and J by 4 bases, with 14 bases of the junction left unmatched. This CDR3 is 17 amino acids long. The germline gives CDR1 SGHNT, CDR2 YYREEE (reference sequence). Written as DNA, the CDR3 is TGTGCCAGCAGCTTTTCCAAGGTTGGGCAGGGGGCTTACGAGCAGTACTTC. This translates into CASSFSKVGQGAYEQYF.

This clonotype was detected ten times or more. This CDR3 reads CASRRNTGELFF. The CDR3 DNA follows: TGTGCCAGCAGAAGGAACACCGGGGAGCTGTTTTTT. The rearrangement links TRBV27 to TRBJ2-2; D not certain. Deletions cut 6 bases from V and 1 base from J, with 3 bases between. Germline V lookup: CDR1 MNHEY, CDR2 SMNVEV (reference sequence). This CDR3 spans 12 amino acids.

This clonotype was seen a handful of times. The chain combines TRBV9 with TRBJ1-2; TRBD1 aligns across 10 bases. Germline assignment: CDR1 SGDLS and CDR2 YYNGEE. V lost 2 bases and J lost 7; bases outside the gene matches: 5. The CDR3 has 14 residues. The CDR3 here is CASSVGTGAPGYTF. The CDR3 DNA follows: TGTGCCAGCAGCGTGGGGACAGGGGCGCCTGGCTACACCTTC.

This clonotype came up many times. This chain uses TRBV10-3 with TRBJ2-1; no clear D gene. CDR3 length: 11 residues. The germline gives CDR1 ENHRY, CDR2 SYGVKD. Trimming stripped 6 bases from V and 10 bases from J, with 10 bases between. CDR3 region: CAIRDELEQFF. The CDR3 DNA follows: TGTGCCATCAGGGACGAACTCGAGCAGTTCTTC.

This clonotype was counted many times. This chain joins TRBV27 and TRBJ2-7, with D unresolved. Germline assignment: CDR1 MNHEY and CDR2 SMNVEV (reference sequence). Trimming took 6 bases from V and 7 from J, leaving 19 bases between them. This CDR3 contains 14 residues. CDR3 in amino acids: CASRPRAGSREQYF. CDR3 bases: TGTGCCAGCAGACCCCGGGCCGGGTCGCGGGAGCAGTACTTC.

The chain has TRBV5-1 and TRBJ2-7; 13 nucleotides agree with TRBD2. This CDR3 has 15 residues. Germline trimming cut 3 bases from V and 3 bases from J; bases unmatched to any gene: 3. Germline V lookup: CDR1 SGHRS, CDR2 YFSETQ. CDR3 amino acids: CASSWGTSGDYEQYF. The CDR3 DNA is TGCGCCAGCAGCTGGGGGACTAGCGGGGACTACGAGCAGTACTTC.

This clonotype was observed many times. The CDR3 protein is CASSIRGNTIYF. CDR3 nucleotide sequence: TGTGCCAGTAGTATCAGAGGAAACACCATATATTTT. The chain carries TRBV19 and TRBJ1-3; D gene ambiguous. Germline assignment: CDR1 LNHDA and CDR2 SQIVND (reference sequence). The V end was cut by 3 bases, the J end by 4 bases, with 4 bases between. The CDR3 length is 12 residues.

In its sample, this clonotype was seen many times. The chain recombines TRBV5-4 with TRBJ2-3; 10 bases map to TRBD2. Per the germline V gene, CDR1 is SGHNT and CDR2 is YYREEE (reference sequence). This CDR3 has 18 residues. J gave up 0 bases and V 4 bases, and 11 bases lay outside the gene matches. CDR3 in DNA: TGTGCCAGCAGCATGAAAATGCTAGCGGGGGCTAGCACAGATACGCAGTATTTT. It specifies CASSMKMLAGASTDTQYF.

This clonotype was counted at least ten times. The chain couples TRBV20-1 to TRBJ2-7, with 11 bases lining up with TRBD2. The junction had 10 bases not matched to a gene; V was cut back by 0 bases and J by 6 bases. In germline, CDR1 is DFQATT, CDR2 SNEGSKA (reference sequence). This CDR3 is built from 16 residues. The CDR3, as DNA: TGCAGTGCTAGAGAGATTAGGCTAGCGGGGGGATCCGAGCAGTACTTC. Its protein is CSAREIRLAGGSEQYF.

This clonotype was seen only a few times. The chain links TRBV5-1 to TRBJ1-2; no firm D call. Germline V CDR1 and CDR2: SGHRS, YFSETQ. There are 15 residues in the CDR3. Between the trimmed V and J ends, which lost 5 bases and 4 bases, there was a span of 18 bases. CDR3: CASRETAGPSYGYTF. In DNA form, the CDR3 reads TGCGCCAGCAGGGAGACCGCCGGTCCCAGCTATGGCTACACCTTC.

The sample holds many counts of this clonotype. The V call is TRBV6-5, the J call TRBJ2-7, with a weak D call TRBD1 (6 bases). Germline V gives CDR1 MNHEY, CDR2 SVGAGI. V lost 0 bases, J lost 4 bases, and 7 bases lay in between. This CDR3 has 13 residues. This chain's CDR3 is CASSYSTGYEQYF. CDR3 nucleotides: TGTGCCAGCAGTTACTCGACAGGATACGAGCAGTACTTC.

The sample holds many counts of this clonotype. CDR3 in amino acids: CASSQGEGRYQPQHF. For the CDR3, the DNA is TGCGCCAGCAGCCAAGGGGAGGGGAGGTATCAGCCCCAGCATTTT. The chain is built from TRBV4-1 and TRBJ1-5; perhaps TRBD1 as D (5 bases). Between the trimmed V and J ends, which lost 1 base and 5 bases, there was a span of 12 bases. CDR3 length: 15 amino acids. CDR1 is MGHRA and CDR2 is YSYEKL in the germline V gene.

This clonotype was observed a handful of times. V usage is TRBV6-2 or TRBV6-3 and J usage is TRBJ2-1; D is perhaps TRBD2 (7 bases). V gave up 6 bases and J gave up 4 bases, with 10 bases separating them. The CDR3 is 13 amino acids. Germline lookup yields CDR1 MNHEY and CDR2 SVGEGT. CDR3 DNA sequence: TGTGCCAGCAGCCGGGGGGCGTACAATGAGCAGTTCTTC. This sequence encodes CASSRGAYNEQFF.

Many counts were recorded for this clonotype. The chain employs TRBV18 and TRBJ1-1; 7 bases match TRBD1. The CDR3 runs 13 residues. V gave up 6 bases and J gave up 1 base; unmatched junction bases: 2. Germline assignment: CDR1 KGHSH and CDR2 LQKENI. The CDR3: CASSGDRNTEAFF. CDR3 coding DNA: TGTGCCAGCTCCGGGGACAGGAACACTGAAGCTTTCTTT. The full variable domain, completed using reference TRBV18 and TRBJ1-1, is NAGVMQNPRHLVRRRGQEARLRCSPMKGHSHVYWYRQLPEEGLKFMVYLQKENIIDESGMPKERFSAEFPKEGPSILRIQQVVRGDSAAYFCASSGDRNTEAFFGQGTRLTVV.

This clonotype was seen just once. A much larger clone is a single base away; this may be a read error. The chain couples TRBV14 to TRBJ1-1, with TRBD1 as a possible D gene (5 bases). Germline loops: CDR1 SGHDN, CDR2 FVKESK. The CDR3 consists of 16 residues. DNA for the CDR3: TGTGCCAGCAGCCAAGTTCAAATGTACAGGTCGTCTGAAGCTTGCTTT. It translates to CASSQVQMYRSSEACF. Drawing the rest from reference TRBV14 and TRBJ1-1, the complete variable domain is EAGVTQFPSHSVIEKGQTVTLRCDPISGHDNLYWYRRVMGKEIKFLLHFVKESKQDESGMPNNRFLAERTGGTYSTLKVQPAELEDSGVYFCASSQVQMYRSSEACFGQGTRLTVV.